This TCR beta chain was recovered during a study of cytomegalovirus exposure and HLA in healthy donors. Primers included in the PCR were 60 Vbeta and 13 Jbeta primers. Repertoires were generated with immunoSEQ multiplex PCR, while TCRdb's copy carries only in-frame clones and drops some. Of approximately 100,000 clones listed, approximately 80% are singletons. Donors in the study were healthy people who gave bone marrow. The V and J ends lost 1 base and 3 bases, in that order; junction bases with no gene match: 13. CDR3 length equals 18 residues. Germline lookup yields CDR1 SGHTS and CDR2 YDEGEE. Sequenced material: PBMCs. The sequence was obtained from a female donor in good health and CMV-seropositive. This chain links TRBV5-8 with TRBJ2-5, with 9 nucleotides matching TRBD1. CDR3 in amino acids: CASSLLRGGTGFEETQYF. The CDR3 DNA is TGTGCCAGCAGCTTGTTGAGGGGCGGGACAGGGTTCGAAGAGACCCAGTACTTC. The variable domain in full, completed from reference TRBV5-8 and TRBJ2-5, reads EAGVTQSPTHLIKTRGQQATLRCSPISGHTSVYWYQQALGLGLQFLLWYDEGEERNRGNFPPRFSGRQFPNYSSELNVNALELEDSALYLCASSLLRGGTGFEETQYFGPGTRLLVL.